This T cell receptor beta chain was identified during a study of radiotherapy plus CTLA-4 blockade in lung cancer (dated 2018 in TCRdb). Describing the broader study: Among the enrolled patients, about 19% had an objective response, and roughly 30% reached disease control.

Findings and caveats that apply to the study as a whole: The strongest predictors of response, as reported, were early dynamic changes in blood T cell clones along with a rise in serum interferon-beta after radiation. After treatment with radiotherapy and ipilimumab, TCR clones that originated in tumors expanded in peripheral blood.

V is pared back by 1 base and J by 8 bases, with 11 bases lying between the germline termini. The germline V gene yields SGHVS for CDR1 and FQNEAQ for CDR2. The CDR3 runs 13 residues from the cysteine to the phenylalanine. The only DNA kept is the CDR3, 39 bases in frame from the first base. The study evaluated CTLA-4 blockade (ipilimumab) given together with focal radiation therapy in patients who had chemo-refractory metastatic non-small-cell lung cancer. The protocol used for the library was the immunoSEQ multiplex PCR assay. The clones in this table, taken by TCRdb from immuneACCESS, are in-frame only. Not every clone is retained; where verified, under half of the shortfall comes from an unresolved V gene, and the cause of the rest is unknown. The sample table lists tens of thousands of clones, under 85% of them with a count of one. Together, the top ten hold about 14% of the sample. As regards this clone: What antigen it recognizes has not been identified. No much larger clonotype is one base removed from it; base qualities were not supplied.

This material consisted of peripheral blood, taken from a patient treated with radiotherapy plus ipilimumab. This clonotype was obtained from a human donor with non-small cell lung cancer that progressed on radiotherapy plus ipilimumab. The sequence joins TRBV7-8 to TRBJ1-1, and possibly TRBD1, on 5 matching bases. The CDR3 is CASSLDGGTEAFF. Read as DNA, the sequence is TGTGCCAGCAGCTTAGACGGAGGGACCGAAGCTTTCTTT.